This T cell receptor beta chain emerged from a study of blood T cell repertoires in COVID-19. Study details: Samples came from the United States, Italy and Spain, spanning acute and convalescent COVID-19. The cDNA or gDNA used as material had been derived from T cells, B-cell-depleted T cells, or PBMCs.

Authors' methods: The authors estimated nucleated cell counts from reference gene primer amplification. TCRdb's copy holds only in-frame clones and misses some; the assay was immunoSEQ multiplex PCR. The DNA gave D and trimming, while V, J and clone size come from that table. The profile covers 250,000 to 350,000 clones, with about nine tenths appearing a single time and roughly 2.3% taken by the ten largest. CDR3 size: 14 residues. V dropped 1 base and J dropped 1 base, with 8 bases sitting between them. Germline V gives CDR1 SEHNR, CDR2 FQNEAQ (reference sequence). This chain connects TRBV7-9 to TRBJ2-7; tentative D call: TRBD1 (5 bases). The sample comprised peripheral blood. This receptor was identified in a man aged 18-30 years with active or convalescent COVID-19. The CDR3 DNA follows: TGTGCCAGCAGCTTAGGGACATTTTCCTACGAGCAGTACTTC. The encoded protein is CASSLGTFSYEQYF.